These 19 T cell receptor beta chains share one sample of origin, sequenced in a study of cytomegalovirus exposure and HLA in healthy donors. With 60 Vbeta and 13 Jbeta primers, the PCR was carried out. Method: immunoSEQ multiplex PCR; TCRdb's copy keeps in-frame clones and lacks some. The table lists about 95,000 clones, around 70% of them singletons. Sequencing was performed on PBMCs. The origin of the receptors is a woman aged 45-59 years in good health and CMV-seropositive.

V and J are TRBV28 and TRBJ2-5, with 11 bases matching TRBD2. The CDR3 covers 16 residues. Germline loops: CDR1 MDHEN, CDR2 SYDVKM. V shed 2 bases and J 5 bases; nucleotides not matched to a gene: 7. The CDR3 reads CASSLTSGSRGETQYF. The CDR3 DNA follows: TGTGCCAGCAGTTTAACTAGCGGGAGTCGGGGTGAGACCCAGTACTTC.

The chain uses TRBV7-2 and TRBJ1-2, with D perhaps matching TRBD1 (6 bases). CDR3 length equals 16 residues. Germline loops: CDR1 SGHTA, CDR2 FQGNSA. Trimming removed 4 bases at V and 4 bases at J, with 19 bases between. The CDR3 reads CASSSYRVRDRYGYTF. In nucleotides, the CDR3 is TGTGCCAGCAGCTCCTACAGGGTCCGCGACCGCTATGGCTACACCTTC.

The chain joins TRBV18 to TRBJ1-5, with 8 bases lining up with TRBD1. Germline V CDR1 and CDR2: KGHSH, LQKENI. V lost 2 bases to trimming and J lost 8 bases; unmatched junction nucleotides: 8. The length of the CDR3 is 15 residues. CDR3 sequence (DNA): TGTGCCAGCTCACCAGAGGGACAGGCGATCGAGCCCCAGCATTTT. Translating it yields CASSPEGQAIEPQHF.

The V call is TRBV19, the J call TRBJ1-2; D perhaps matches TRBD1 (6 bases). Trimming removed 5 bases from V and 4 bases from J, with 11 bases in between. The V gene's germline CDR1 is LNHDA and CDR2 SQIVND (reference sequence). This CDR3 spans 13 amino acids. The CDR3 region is CASSDGQLYGYTF. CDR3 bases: TGTGCCAGTAGTGACGGACAGCTCTATGGCTACACCTTC.

In nucleotides, the CDR3 is TGTGCCAGCAACTTACTAGCGGGAGTTTATAATGAGCAGTTCTTC. This gives the protein CASNLLAGVYNEQFF. The chain uses TRBV27 and TRBJ2-1; 11 nucleotides agree with TRBD2. Germline loops: CDR1 MNHEY, CDR2 SMNVEV (reference sequence). V shed 7 bases and J 7 bases; nucleotides not matched to a gene: 9. This CDR3 comprises 15 residues.

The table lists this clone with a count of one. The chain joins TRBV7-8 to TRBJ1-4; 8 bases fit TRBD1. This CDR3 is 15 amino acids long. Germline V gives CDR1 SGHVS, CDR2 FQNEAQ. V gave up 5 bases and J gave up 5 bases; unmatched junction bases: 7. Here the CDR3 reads CASSPWTGKNEKLFF. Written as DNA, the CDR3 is TGTGCCAGCAGCCCTTGGACAGGGAAGAATGAAAAACTGTTTTTT.

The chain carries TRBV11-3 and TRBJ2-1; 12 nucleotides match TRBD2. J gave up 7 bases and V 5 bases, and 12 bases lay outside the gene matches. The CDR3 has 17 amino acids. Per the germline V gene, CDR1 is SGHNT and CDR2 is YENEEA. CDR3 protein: CASSPGRLAGDKNEQFF. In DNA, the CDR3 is TGTGCCAGCAGCCCCGGCCGACTAGCGGGAGATAAAAATGAGCAGTTCTTC.

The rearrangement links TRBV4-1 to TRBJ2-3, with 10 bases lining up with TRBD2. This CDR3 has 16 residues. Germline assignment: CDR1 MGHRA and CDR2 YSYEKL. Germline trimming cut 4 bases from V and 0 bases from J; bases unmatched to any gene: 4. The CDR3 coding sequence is TGCGCCAGCAGCCGAGGACTAGCGGATAGCACAGATACGCAGTATTTT. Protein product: CASSRGLADSTDTQYF.

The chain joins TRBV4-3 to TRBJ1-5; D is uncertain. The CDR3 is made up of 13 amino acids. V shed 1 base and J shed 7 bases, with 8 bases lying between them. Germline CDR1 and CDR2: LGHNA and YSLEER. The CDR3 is CASSQGEGQPQHF. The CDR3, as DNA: TGCGCCAGCAGCCAAGGCGAGGGCCAGCCCCAGCATTTT.

Here the CDR3 reads CASSSSPGRLWDEQFF. The CDR3 coding sequence is TGTGCCAGCAGTTCTTCACCTGGTCGACTATGGGATGAGCAGTTCTTC. The rearrangement links TRBV27 to TRBJ2-1, with D possibly matching TRBD2 (5 bases). Germline CDR1 reads MNHEY; CDR2 reads SMNVEV (reference sequence). This CDR3 has 16 amino acids. Trimming cost V 4 bases and J 8 bases, with 21 bases left between them.

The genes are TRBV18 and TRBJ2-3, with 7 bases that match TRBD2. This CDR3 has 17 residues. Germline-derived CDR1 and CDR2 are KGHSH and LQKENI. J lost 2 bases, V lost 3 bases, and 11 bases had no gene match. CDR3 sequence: CASSPGGSKGITDTQYF. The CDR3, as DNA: TGTGCCAGCTCACCGGGCGGGAGCAAAGGGATCACAGATACGCAGTATTTT.

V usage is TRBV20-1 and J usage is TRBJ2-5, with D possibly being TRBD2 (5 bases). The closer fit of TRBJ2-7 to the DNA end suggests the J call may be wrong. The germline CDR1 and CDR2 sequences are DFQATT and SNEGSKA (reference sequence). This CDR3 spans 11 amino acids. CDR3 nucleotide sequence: TGCAGTGCTATGCCCGGGATCGAGCAGTACTTC. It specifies CSAMPGIEQYF.

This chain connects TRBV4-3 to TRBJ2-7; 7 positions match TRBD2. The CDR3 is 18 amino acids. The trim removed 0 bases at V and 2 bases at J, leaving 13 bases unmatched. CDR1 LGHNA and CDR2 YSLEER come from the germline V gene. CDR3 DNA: TGCGCCAGCAGCCAAGAGACTCCAGGAACTAGCGTAGCCTACGAGCAGTACTTC. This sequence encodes CASSQETPGTSVAYEQYF.

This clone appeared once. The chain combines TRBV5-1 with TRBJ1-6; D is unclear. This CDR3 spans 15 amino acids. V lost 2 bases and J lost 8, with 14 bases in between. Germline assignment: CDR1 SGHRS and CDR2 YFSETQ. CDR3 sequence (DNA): TGCGCCAGCAGCTTAGACCGCGTCGGGGATTCACCCCTCCACTTT. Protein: CASSLDRVGDSPLHF.

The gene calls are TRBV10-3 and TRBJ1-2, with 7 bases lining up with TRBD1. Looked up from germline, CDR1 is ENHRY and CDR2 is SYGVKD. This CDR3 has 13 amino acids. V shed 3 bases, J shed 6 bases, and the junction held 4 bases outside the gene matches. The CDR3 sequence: CAISDRGLDGYTF. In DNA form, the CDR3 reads TGTGCCATCAGTGATAGGGGGCTAGATGGCTACACCTTC.

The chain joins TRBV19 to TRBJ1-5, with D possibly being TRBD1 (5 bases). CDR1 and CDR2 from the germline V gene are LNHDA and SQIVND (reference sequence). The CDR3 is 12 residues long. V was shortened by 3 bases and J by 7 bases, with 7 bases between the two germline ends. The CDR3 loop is CASSIGGQPQHF. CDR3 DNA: TGTGCCAGTAGTATCGGGGGGCAGCCCCAGCATTTT.

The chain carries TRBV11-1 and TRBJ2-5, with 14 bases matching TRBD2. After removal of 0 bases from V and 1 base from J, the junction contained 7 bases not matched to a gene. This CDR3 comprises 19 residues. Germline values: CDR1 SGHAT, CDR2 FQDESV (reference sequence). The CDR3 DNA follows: TGTGCCAGCAGCTTAGCAAGGGGGACTAGCGGGAGACCCCAAGAGACCCAGTACTTC. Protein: CASSLARGTSGRPQETQYF.

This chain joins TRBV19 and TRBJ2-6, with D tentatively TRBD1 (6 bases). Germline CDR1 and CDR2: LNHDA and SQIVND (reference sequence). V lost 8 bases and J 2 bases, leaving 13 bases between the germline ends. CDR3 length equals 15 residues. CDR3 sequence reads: CASGWTVPGANVLTF. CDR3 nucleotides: TGTGCCAGTGGATGGACAGTCCCTGGGGCCAACGTCCTGACTTTC.

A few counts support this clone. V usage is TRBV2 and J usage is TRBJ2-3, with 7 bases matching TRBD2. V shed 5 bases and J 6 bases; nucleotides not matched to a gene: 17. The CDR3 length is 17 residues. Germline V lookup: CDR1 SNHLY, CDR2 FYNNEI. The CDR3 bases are TGTGCCAGCAGTTGGCTTTCTCGAGGCGGGAGTTCCGATACGCAGTATTTT. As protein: CASSWLSRGGSSDTQYF.